This T cell receptor beta chain was found in a study of T cell responses to AZD1222 COVID-19 vaccine. Study-level results: As reported, nearly half of all spike-specific TCRs target variant regions that are unmutated.

With regard to this clone: Antigen unknown.

The CDR3 has 14 amino acids. The germline CDR1 and CDR2 sequences are SEHNR and FQNEAQ (reference sequence). V was pared by 5 bases and J by 0 bases, with 10 bases between. Data came from immunoSEQ multiplex PCR; TCRdb stores just in-frame clones and leaves some out. The table has under 200,000 clones, roughly 90% seen once. The chain combines TRBV7-9 with TRBJ2-5; a weak D match, TRBD2 (5 bases). This sequence originates from an adult in good health. The starting material was peripheral blood, obtained on day 0 of AZD1222 vaccination. The CDR3 region has the DNA TGTGCCAGCAGCCTCCGGGAATACCAAGAGACCCAGTACTTC. Protein sequence: CASSLREYQETQYF.